This entry features one TCR beta chain sequence. What it binds is not known. This record belongs to a study of PD-1 blockade in classical Hodgkin lymphoma. Germline V gene lookup returns CDR1 LNHDA and CDR2 SQIVND (reference sequence). The length of the CDR3 is 18 residues. V trimming: 3 bases; J trimming: 0 bases; junction bases outside the gene matches: 7. Notes on the study in general: Newly diagnosed patients were reported to start with lower TCR diversity than healthy donors. Complete responders possessed baseline diversity comparable to newly diagnosed patients. CD4+ TCR diversity, unlike CD8+, rose significantly by C4D1.

Generated by immunoSEQ multiplex PCR, the TCRdb table keeps only in-frame clones and is missing some. Of tens of thousands of clones in the sample, 73% were seen once. Relapse was seen in all patients after autologous stem cell transplantation, and brentuximab vedotin exposure was variable. Complete response, partial response or progressive disease was recorded as best response. V gene TRBV19 combines with J gene TRBJ2-2; 10 positions agree with TRBD1. This material consisted of peripheral blood mononuclear cells (PBMCs), taken at baseline. The source of this sequence is a human donor with classical Hodgkin lymphoma. CDR3 DNA sequence: TGTGCCAGTAGTATGGACAGGGGGGCGTTCGCGAACACCGGGGAGCTGTTTTTT. Amino acid sequence: CASSMDRGAFANTGELFF.